One and the same sample provided the 26 T cell receptor beta chains below, sequenced in a study of cytomegalovirus exposure and HLA in healthy donors. The PCR was carried out with 60 Vbeta primers and 13 Jbeta primers. Sequencing was performed with immunoSEQ multiplex PCR; in TCRdb, only in-frame clones are kept and a portion is missing. The sample has 140,000 to 150,000 clones; around 79% are singletons. What was sequenced was PBMCs. The receptors originated from a man in his forties in good health and CMV-seropositive.

The chain uses TRBV19 and TRBJ1-5; D gene uncertain. CDR1 and CDR2 from the germline V gene are LNHDA and SQIVND (reference sequence). V lost 3 bases and J lost 5, with 17 bases in between. The CDR3 has 16 amino acids. The DNA of the CDR3 is TGTGCCAGTAGTATTTATGGTCGCAGCGCCCATCAGCCCCAGCATTTT. Translated, it gives CASSIYGRSAHQPQHF. The full variable domain, completed using reference TRBV19 and TRBJ1-5, is DGGITQSPKYLFRKEGQNVTLSCEQNLNHDAMYWYRQDPGQGLRLIYYSQIVNDFQKGDIAEGYSVSREKKESFPLTVTSAQKNPTAFYLCASSIYGRSAHQPQHFGDGTRLSIL.

J is TRBJ1-2 and V is TRBV28; D may be TRBD1 (6 bases). Trimming removed 7 bases from V and 2 bases from J, with 20 bases in between. The CDR3 runs to 16 residues. Germline V lookup: CDR1 MDHEN, CDR2 SYDVKM. The CDR3 loop is CASTILGGGGNYGYTF. In nucleotides, the CDR3 is TGTGCCAGCACCATCCTGGGAGGGGGAGGGAACTATGGCTACACCTTC.

The chain couples TRBV7-8 to TRBJ2-3; 7 bases map to TRBD2. Germline CDR1 and CDR2: SGHVS and FQNEAQ. Germline trimming cut 5 bases from V and 6 bases from J; bases unmatched to any gene: 2. There are 12 residues in the CDR3. CDR3 sequence reads: CASSRGGDTQYF. The DNA of the CDR3 is TGTGCCAGCAGCCGCGGGGGTGATACGCAGTATTTT.

The chain employs TRBV4-1 and TRBJ1-5; 7 bases agree with TRBD1. CDR3 length: 15 amino acids. Trimming at V came to 3 bases and at J to 5 bases, leaving 7 bases not matched to a gene. Germline loops: CDR1 MGHRA, CDR2 YSYEKL. The CDR3 region has the DNA TGCGCCAGCAGCCAGCCAGACAGGGACGATCAGCCCCAGCATTTT. This encodes CASSQPDRDDQPQHF.

The chain recombines TRBV6-5 with TRBJ2-1; 7 bases map to TRBD2. Germline V gene data show CDR1 as MNHEY and CDR2 as SVGAGI. V lost 6 bases and J lost 0; bases outside the gene matches: 5. The CDR3 contains 15 residues. CDR3 coding DNA: TGTGCCAGCAGCCCCGGGACTAACTCCTACAATGAGCAGTTCTTC. Translating it yields CASSPGTNSYNEQFF.

In this sample, this clone turned up a few times. This sequence joins TRBV19 and TRBJ1-2, with a possible D match to TRBD1 (6 bases). V was pared by 3 bases and J by 8 bases, with 13 bases between. CDR3 length equals 13 residues. CDR1 is LNHDA, CDR2 SQIVND, per germline (reference sequence). The DNA of the CDR3 is TGTGCCAGTAGTATGACGGGACAACGGGGCTACACCTTC. Residues: CASSMTGQRGYTF.

In its sample, this clone was seen a few times. This chain connects TRBV6-6 to TRBJ2-6; D is uncertain. CDR1 and CDR2 from the germline V gene are MNHNY and SVGAGI (reference sequence). There are 14 residues in the CDR3. The CDR3 bases are TGTGCTTGCGAAAGAGTCTCTGGGGCCAACGTCCTGACTTTC. Its translation: CACERVSGANVLTF.

The chain recombines TRBV7-9 with TRBJ2-3; D is undetermined. The CDR3 has 13 amino acids. V was shortened by 5 bases and J by 8 bases, with 14 bases between the two germline ends. CDR1 and CDR2 from the germline V gene are SEHNR and FQNEAQ (reference sequence). For the CDR3, the DNA is TGTGCCAGCAGCCCGTTTAGCCCGGGTACGCAGTATTTT. Its protein product is CASSPFSPGTQYF.

The rearrangement uses TRBV5-6 and TRBJ1-1, with 7 bases that match TRBD1. V was pared by 4 bases and J by 5 bases, with 14 bases of the junction left unmatched. This CDR3 is built from 16 residues. The germline V gene encodes CDR1 SGHDT and CDR2 YYEEEE. CDR3 in amino acids: CASSPALTGFFTEAFF. The CDR3 DNA follows: TGTGCCAGCAGCCCCGCTCTGACAGGGTTCTTTACTGAAGCTTTCTTT.

The chain couples TRBV13 to TRBJ1-6; D unresolved. The CDR3 is made up of 12 amino acids. The V gene lost 2 bases and the J gene lost 7 bases, with 3 bases spanning the gap. Per the germline V gene, CDR1 is PRHDT and CDR2 is FYEKMQ (reference sequence). For the CDR3, the DNA is TGTGCCAGCAGCTTACAGAATTCACCCCTCCACTTT. As protein: CASSLQNSPLHF.

The V call is TRBV5-1, the J call TRBJ2-1, with D maybe TRBD2 (5 bases). The V gene lost 1 base and the J gene lost 12 bases, with 11 bases spanning the gap. This CDR3 region has 12 residues. The germline V gene has CDR1 SGHRS and CDR2 YFSETQ. CDR3 bases: TGCGCCAGCAGCTTGACCGAGGGTTGGCAGTTCTTC. The encoded protein is CASSLTEGWQFF.

The CDR3 sequence: CASGFRTGGSYEQYF. The CDR3 DNA is TGCGCCAGCGGATTCCGAACCGGGGGCTCCTACGAGCAGTACTTC. The J gene is TRBJ2-7, the V gene TRBV5-1; possible D gene TRBD2, 6 bases. Germline CDR1 and CDR2: SGHRS and YFSETQ. This CDR3 is 15 amino acids long. Trimming cost V 7 bases and J 0 bases, with 17 bases left between them.

This clone was detected a few times. The chain employs TRBV19 and TRBJ1-5, with D possibly matching TRBD1 (6 bases). V dropped 3 bases and J dropped 0 bases, with 21 bases sitting between them. Germline V gene data show CDR1 as LNHDA and CDR2 as SQIVND (reference sequence). This CDR3 is 19 amino acids long. The CDR3 here is CASSIQHVRGDYSNQPQHF. CDR3 DNA sequence: TGTGCCAGTAGTATCCAACATGTCAGGGGCGATTATAGCAATCAGCCCCAGCATTTT.

CDR3 sequence (DNA): TGTGCCAGCAGCTTAGCGCGGACTAGCGCCGAGCAGTACTTC. Amino acid sequence: CASSLARTSAEQYF. The chain joins TRBV7-9 to TRBJ2-7, with TRBD2 matching 9 bases. The CDR3 runs to 14 residues. Trimming cost V 0 bases and J 6 bases; bases outside gene matches: 3. CDR1 is SEHNR and CDR2 is FQNEAQ in the germline V gene (reference sequence). The whole variable domain, remainder taken from reference TRBV7-9 and TRBJ2-7, is DTGVSQNPRHKITKRGQNVTFRCDPISEHNRLYWYRQTLGQGPEFLTYFQNEAQLEKSRLLSDRFSAERPKGSFSTLEIQRTEQGDSAMYLCASSLARTSAEQYFGPGTRLTVT.

This clone has just one count. The CDR3 nucleotides read TGTGCCACCGCAACTAACAGGGTAAATGAAAAACTGTTTTTT. It codes for CATATNRVNEKLFF. This chain joins TRBV6-1 and TRBJ1-4; possibly TRBD1 for D (6 bases). Germline V gives CDR1 MNHNS, CDR2 SASEGT. This CDR3 comprises 14 residues. Trimming stripped 10 bases from V and 5 bases from J, with 17 bases between.

The rearrangement joins TRBV27 to TRBJ2-2; weak D call: TRBD1 (6 bases). V was shortened by 4 bases and J by 5 bases, with 17 bases between the two germline ends. There are 16 residues in the CDR3. Germline loops: CDR1 MNHEY, CDR2 SMNVEV (reference sequence). The CDR3 DNA sequence: TGTGCCAGCAGTTCACAGGGTCTCATGGGTACCGGGGAGCTGTTTTTT. Its translation: CASSSQGLMGTGELFF.

The V call is TRBV6-5, the J call TRBJ1-2; 9 bases line up with TRBD1. The trim removed 3 bases at V and 8 bases at J, leaving 7 bases unmatched. CDR1 MNHEY and CDR2 SVGAGI come from the germline V gene. This CDR3 comprises 14 residues. The CDR3 protein is CASSYRTGEYGYTF. The CDR3 region has the DNA TGTGCCAGCAGTTATAGGACAGGGGAGTACGGCTACACCTTC.

The V and J genes are TRBV7-9 and TRBJ2-4; D remains unclear. The CDR3 sequence is 14 residues long. The V gene lost 1 base and the J gene lost 3 bases, with 7 bases spanning the gap. The germline V gene encodes CDR1 SEHNR and CDR2 FQNEAQ (reference sequence). This chain's CDR3 is CASSLVPGKNIQYF. The CDR3 DNA is TGTGCCAGCAGCTTAGTACCAGGCAAAAACATTCAGTACTTC.

This chain uses TRBV9 with TRBJ2-7; D gene ambiguous. V lost 0 bases, J lost 2 bases, and 9 bases lay in between. The CDR3 covers 14 residues. Germline-derived CDR1 and CDR2 are SGDLS and YYNGEE. The CDR3 DNA is TGTGCCAGCAGCGTAGAAACAGACCCCTACGAGCAGTACTTC. The encoded protein is CASSVETDPYEQYF.

The V call is TRBV9, the J call TRBJ2-3, with TRBD2 as a possible D gene (6 bases). Trimming removed 4 bases at V and 2 bases at J, with 14 bases between. CDR1 is SGDLS, CDR2 YYNGEE, per germline. The CDR3 length is 15 residues. CDR3 in amino acids: CASSPLQRVTDTQYF. CDR3 in DNA: TGTGCCAGCAGCCCTCTCCAGCGGGTCACAGATACGCAGTATTTT.

The V call is TRBV27, the J call TRBJ1-4; TRBD1 might be the D (6 bases). From germline, CDR1 is MNHEY and CDR2 SMNVEV (reference sequence). The CDR3 spans 15 residues. The V gene lost 4 bases and the J gene lost 7 bases, with 16 bases spanning the gap. CDR3 in DNA: TGTGCCAGCAGTTGGTTGGGGGGGCGAGGTGAAAAACTGTTTTTT. Protein: CASSWLGGRGEKLFF.

The rearrangement uses TRBV6-5 and TRBJ1-2, with TRBD1 identical over 7 bases. V gave up 7 bases and J gave up 4 bases; unmatched junction bases: 6. The length of the CDR3 is 13 residues. Germline loops: CDR1 MNHEY, CDR2 SVGAGI. This chain's CDR3 is CASTEDRFYGYTF. The DNA of the CDR3 is TGTGCCAGCACCGAGGACAGGTTCTATGGCTACACCTTC.

The CDR3 spells CASSLTGGGWEGYTF. CDR3 bases: TGTGCCAGCAGCTTAACAGGGGGAGGTTGGGAAGGCTACACCTTC. The chain couples TRBV7-8 to TRBJ1-2; 8 nucleotides match TRBD1. Losses at the gene ends were 2 bases for V and 8 bases for J; bases not matched to a gene: 10. The CDR3 runs to 15 residues. Germline loops: CDR1 SGHVS, CDR2 FQNEAQ.

V is TRBV7-2 and J is TRBJ2-3, with D possibly matching TRBD2 (5 bases). The CDR3 has 15 residues. Germline CDR1 is SGHTA and CDR2 is FQGNSA. V dropped 2 bases and J dropped 0 bases, with 9 bases sitting between them. CDR3 DNA: TGTGCCAGCAGCTTAACTAGGACTAGCACAGATACGCAGTATTTT. It encodes CASSLTRTSTDTQYF. Full variable domain (remainder filled in from reference TRBV7-2 and TRBJ2-3): GAGVSQSPSNKVTEKGKDVELRCDPISGHTALYWYRQSLGQGLEFLIYFQGNSAPDKSGLPSDRFSAERTGGSVSTLTIQRTQQEDSAVYLCASSLTRTSTDTQYFGPGTRLTVL.

This clone appeared a single time. This chain connects TRBV5-1 to TRBJ2-3, with D perhaps matching TRBD2 (5 bases). The germline gives CDR1 SGHRS, CDR2 YFSETQ. The length of the CDR3 is 15 residues. Deletions cut 0 bases from V and 3 bases from J, with 11 bases between. This CDR3 reads CASSLAGVGTDTQYF. CDR3 DNA sequence: TGCGCCAGCAGCTTGGCCGGGGTAGGGACAGATACGCAGTATTTT.

The rearrangement joins TRBV30 to TRBJ1-2; perhaps TRBD1 as D (5 bases). The CDR3 runs to 15 residues. V was trimmed by 1 base and J by 3 bases, leaving 15 bases between them. The germline V gene encodes CDR1 GTSNPN and CDR2 SVGIG (reference sequence). CDR3 sequence (DNA): TGTGCCTGGAGTGGCGGAAGGGGCGCATACTATGGCTACACCTTC. Translation gives CAWSGGRGAYYGYTF.